One and the same sample provided the 25 T cell receptor beta chains below, sequenced in a study of technical replicates of blood from a few donors. Repertoires were generated with immunoSEQ multiplex PCR, while TCRdb's copy carries only in-frame clones and drops some. This sample has 75,000 to 100,000 clones, with around 95% found just once. Sequencing was done on a sample of T cells isolated from PBMCs. Receptor source: a human donor in good health.

V is TRBV19 and J is TRBJ1-1; D gene ambiguous. Trimming took off 2 bases at V and 0 bases at J, with 4 bases between the two ends. Germline V gene sequence: CDR1 LNHDA, CDR2 SQIVND (reference sequence). The CDR3 runs 13 residues. The CDR3 reads CASSIQMNTEAFF. The CDR3 region has the DNA TGTGCCAGTAGTATACAGATGAACACTGAAGCTTTCTTT. Based on the CDR3 plus reference TRBV19 and TRBJ1-1, the full variable domain is DGGITQSPKYLFRKEGQNVTLSCEQNLNHDAMYWYRQDPGQGLRLIYYSQIVNDFQKGDIAEGYSVSREKKESFPLTVTSAQKNPTAFYLCASSIQMNTEAFFGQGTRLTVV.

The gene calls are TRBV5-3 and TRBJ2-3, with 7 positions matching TRBD1. TRBV5-3 is placed among ORFs of uncertain function. The CDR3 totals 14 residues. V dropped 2 bases and J dropped 5; count of bases not matched to a gene: 5. The DNA of the CDR3 is TGTGCCAGAAGCTTTGGAAGGGGGCGAGATACGCAGTATTTT. Protein sequence: CARSFGRGRDTQYF.

The J gene is TRBJ2-3, the V gene TRBV6-4; the D is unclear. With 1 base removed from V and 2 bases from J, the gap between germline ends came to 4 bases. CDR3 length: 13 residues. Per the germline V gene, CDR1 is MRHNA and CDR2 is SNTAGT. The CDR3 protein is CASSDYNTDTQYF. CDR3 nucleotides: TGTGCCAGCAGTGACTATAACACAGATACGCAGTATTTT.

V usage is TRBV4-2 and J usage is TRBJ2-7; D is undetermined. Trimming cost V 0 bases and J 3 bases, with 18 bases left between them. The CDR3 is 17 amino acids. Germline V CDR1 and CDR2: LGHNA, YNFKEQ. CDR3 loop: CASSQELKSTGFYEQYF. DNA of the CDR3: TGTGCCAGCAGCCAAGAATTAAAGTCGACTGGTTTCTACGAGCAGTACTTC.

This clone was recorded once. V is TRBV19 and J is TRBJ1-5; no clear D. Germline CDR1 LNHDA, CDR2 SQIVND (reference sequence). Deletions cut 4 bases from V and 0 bases from J, with 10 bases between. CDR3 size: 15 residues. In DNA, the CDR3 is TGTGCCAGTAGTACGCCAGCGAATAGCAATCAGCCCCAGCATTTT. Its translation is CASSTPANSNQPQHF.

The chain joins TRBV7-8 to TRBJ2-1, with TRBD1 matching 7 bases. From germline, CDR1 is SGHVS and CDR2 FQNEAQ. This CDR3 region has 13 residues. The J segment lost 4 bases and the V segment lost 6 bases, leaving 3 bases of the junction unmatched. The CDR3 sequence is CASRPGQYNEQFF. CDR3 DNA: TGTGCCAGCAGGCCGGGACAGTACAATGAGCAGTTCTTC.

This chain uses TRBV6-5 with TRBJ2-7, with 7 bases lining up with TRBD2. Losses at the gene ends were 2 bases for V and 2 bases for J; bases not matched to a gene: 3. The CDR3 sequence is 14 residues long. CDR1 and CDR2 from the germline V gene are MNHEY and SVGAGI. The CDR3 DNA sequence: TGTGCCAGCAGTTACGTCGCGGGAGCCTACGAGCAGTACTTC. As protein: CASSYVAGAYEQYF.

V and J are TRBV2 and TRBJ2-1, with 11 positions matching TRBD2. Germline lookup yields CDR1 SNHLY and CDR2 FYNNEI. The CDR3 contains 15 residues. Trimming removed 7 bases from V and 7 bases from J; junction bases left unmatched: 9. This chain's CDR3 is CASTIAGGPLNEQFF. In nucleotides, the CDR3 is TGTGCCAGCACGATAGCGGGAGGGCCGTTGAATGAGCAGTTCTTC.

The genes are TRBV30 and TRBJ2-1, with TRBD1 as a possible D gene (6 bases). Germline V gene sequence: CDR1 GTSNPN, CDR2 SVGIG (reference sequence). This CDR3 comprises 12 residues. Trimming took 3 bases from V and 4 from J, leaving 7 bases between them. CDR3 DNA: TGTGCCTGGAGCGGACAGTACAATGAGCAGTTCTTC. Encoded protein: CAWSGQYNEQFF.

The rearrangement joins TRBV13 to TRBJ2-1, with 7 positions matching TRBD1. The V gene's germline CDR1 is PRHDT and CDR2 FYEKMQ (reference sequence). The ends lost 2 bases at V and 0 bases at J; junction bases unmatched: 10. CDR3 length equals 18 residues. DNA of the CDR3: TGTGCCAGCAGCTTAAGCAGGGGGTTACGAAGCTCCTACAATGAGCAGTTCTTC. This sequence encodes CASSLSRGLRSSYNEQFF. The whole variable domain, remainder taken from reference TRBV13 and TRBJ2-1, is AAGVIQSPRHLIKEKRETATLKCYPIPRHDTVYWYQQGPGQDPQFLISFYEKMQSDKGSIPDRFSAQQFSDYHSELNMSSLELGDSALYFCASSLSRGLRSSYNEQFFGPGTRLTVL.

The rearrangement uses TRBV14 and TRBJ1-4; no definite D call. Germline CDR1 reads SGHDN; CDR2 reads FVKESK. This CDR3 is 13 amino acids long. Deletions cut 1 base from V and 4 bases from J, with 4 bases between. The CDR3 loop is CASSQASNEKLFF. For the CDR3, the DNA is TGTGCCAGCAGCCAAGCGAGTAATGAAAAACTGTTTTTT.

The rearrangement uses TRBV11-2 and TRBJ2-1, with 7 bases fitting TRBD1. Per germline, CDR1 SGHAT and CDR2 FQNNGV. The length of the CDR3 is 15 residues. V lost 2 bases, J lost 2 bases, and 3 bases stayed unmatched. The CDR3 loop is CASSLTGDTYNEQFF. Here the CDR3 DNA reads TGTGCCAGCAGCTTAACAGGGGACACCTACAATGAGCAGTTCTTC.

The gene calls are TRBV7-9 and TRBJ1-1; D may be TRBD1 (6 bases). This CDR3 spans 14 amino acids. The ends were cut back, 2 bases at V and 1 base at J, with 8 bases in the middle. Germline V lookup: CDR1 SEHNR, CDR2 FQNEAQ (reference sequence). The CDR3 coding sequence is TGTGCCAGCAGCTTACGGGGGGCGAACACTGAAGCTTTCTTT. This gives the protein CASSLRGANTEAFF.

CDR3 sequence: CASRSEIQGGTQYF. CDR3 in DNA: TGTGCCAGTAGAAGCGAGATCCAGGGGGGAACGCAGTATTTT. The chain has TRBV19 and TRBJ2-3, with a possible D match to TRBD1 (7 bases). The germline V gene encodes CDR1 LNHDA and CDR2 SQIVND (reference sequence). The length of the CDR3 is 14 residues. The V gene lost 6 bases and the J gene lost 9 bases, with 19 bases spanning the gap.

In DNA form, the CDR3 reads TGCAGCGTTGCTTCCGGGACAGGGTACAATCAGCCCCAGCATTTT. It specifies CSVASGTGYNQPQHF. V is TRBV29-1 and J is TRBJ1-5; 9 bases are shared with TRBD1. Germline V gene data show CDR1 as SQVTM and CDR2 as ANQGSEA. CDR3 length: 15 residues. The V and J ends lost 4 bases and 3 bases, in that order; junction bases with no gene match: 7.

The table lists this clone with a few counts. The chain uses TRBV28 and TRBJ2-7, with TRBD1 identical over 8 bases. The CDR3 loop spans 14 amino acids. With V trimmed by 6 bases and J by 6 bases, 10 bases remained unmatched. Germline lookup yields CDR1 MDHEN and CDR2 SYDVKM. CDR3 nucleotide sequence: TGTGCCAGCAGAACCAGGGGGCGCGGTCCCGAGCAGTACTTC. This codes for CASRTRGRGPEQYF.

The V gene is TRBV28, the J gene TRBJ2-1; tentatively, D is TRBD1 (6 bases). The germline V and J ends were trimmed by 6 bases and 0 bases, with 12 bases remaining between them. This CDR3 has 15 residues. Germline values: CDR1 MDHEN, CDR2 SYDVKM. In nucleotides, the CDR3 is TGTGCCAGCAGCCCTACAGGGAACTCCTACAATGAGCAGTTCTTC. Translation gives CASSPTGNSYNEQFF.

This chain joins TRBV30 and TRBJ1-4, with D maybe TRBD1 (6 bases). Between the trimmed V and J ends, which lost 0 bases and 13 bases, there was a span of 9 bases. This CDR3 has 11 residues. Germline CDR1 and CDR2: GTSNPN and SVGIG (reference sequence). CDR3: CAWSVQGRLFF. CDR3 DNA sequence: TGTGCCTGGAGTGTACAGGGCAGACTGTTTTTT.

The chain has TRBV6-5 and TRBJ1-4; D perhaps matches TRBD1 (6 bases). The CDR3 is 16 amino acids. The germline V gene has CDR1 MNHEY and CDR2 SVGAGI. V dropped 2 bases and J dropped 8 bases, with 18 bases sitting between them. As DNA, the CDR3 is TGTGCCAGCAGTTACGCCACAGGGAACGGAGTAGAAAAACTGTTTTTT. Protein sequence: CASSYATGNGVEKLFF.

The chain has TRBV9 and TRBJ1-1; D possibly corresponds to TRBD1 (5 bases). Per germline, CDR1 SGDLS and CDR2 YYNGEE. With 4 bases removed from V and 3 bases from J, the gap between germline ends came to 10 bases. This CDR3 spans 13 amino acids. The CDR3 sequence is CASSFRQYTEAFF. In nucleotides, the CDR3 is TGTGCCAGCAGCTTCAGACAGTACACTGAAGCTTTCTTT.

V usage is TRBV30 and J usage is TRBJ1-4; D may be TRBD1 (6 bases). In germline, CDR1 is GTSNPN, CDR2 SVGIG (reference sequence). Trimming shortened V by 3 bases and J by 3 bases, and 11 bases separated the two germline ends. This CDR3 spans 14 amino acids. CDR3: CAWSGQLANEKLFF. The CDR3 coding sequence is TGTGCCTGGAGCGGACAGTTGGCTAATGAAAAACTGTTTTTT.

The V call is TRBV21-1, the J call TRBJ2-5; the table names TRBD2, a call not compared with the DNA. TRBV21-1 is a recognized pseudogene. The length of the CDR3 is 18 residues. The CDR3 region has the DNA TGTGCCAGCAGCAAAGATTACGGTTTTCGGGGGAACCAAGAGACCCAGTACTTC. Translated: CASSKDYGFRGNQETQYF.

This chain connects TRBV6-4 to TRBJ2-3, with a weak D call TRBD2 (5 bases). Germline lookup yields CDR1 MRHNA and CDR2 SNTAGT. This CDR3 spans 16 amino acids. Trimming pared 6 bases from V and 2 bases from J, leaving 18 bases between. The CDR3 DNA follows: TGTGCCAGCAGGCAAGTGAGGAGGCGGGTCACAGATACGCAGTATTTT. Its protein product is CASRQVRRRVTDTQYF.

V and J are TRBV10-3 and TRBJ2-3, with TRBD1 matching over 10 bases. After removal of 4 bases from V and 5 bases from J, the junction contained 6 bases not matched to a gene. This CDR3 has 15 residues. Germline V gene sequence: CDR1 ENHRY, CDR2 SYGVKD. The CDR3 here is CAISGLRDRGDTQYF. The DNA for the CDR3 is TGTGCCATCAGTGGACTGAGGGACAGGGGAGATACGCAGTATTTT.

J is TRBJ2-7 and V is TRBV11-3; unclear D gene. The germline V and J ends were trimmed by 0 bases and 0 bases, with 9 bases remaining between them. The CDR3 runs to 15 residues. Germline values: CDR1 SGHNT, CDR2 YENEEA. DNA of the CDR3: TGTGCCAGCAGCTTAGATAGTTGGAGCTCCTACGAGCAGTACTTC. It specifies CASSLDSWSSYEQYF.